This T cell receptor (beta chain) was documented in a study of shared clonotypes between healthy human individuals (TCRdb year 2020). In the study overall: The cohort included a few men and a couple of women between 18 and 49 years of age. Blood TCR repertoires of about five healthy adults were deeply sequenced to estimate repertoire size and the extent of clonotype sharing between individuals. Libraries were prepared and TCR repertoires were sequenced by different laboratories using diverse techniques, in order to increase sequencing depth and limit assay-specific biases. Between about 0.94 and 8.9 billion PBMCs per donor were obtained by leukapheresis. Per donor, three plates each were used for CD4 naive and CD4 memory, two for CD8 naive, and one for CD8 memory. The full study reports these points: Based on pairwise subsampling, the degree of clonotype sharing among donors was expected to be affected by sequencing depth. Larger estimated clonotype richness was generally found for naive subsets than for memory subsets. Even with the large sequencing depth, rarefaction of the sorted-subset datasets indicated that sequencing was incomplete. Compared with non-shared clonotypes, clonotypes shared by all four sorted-subset donors had higher generation probabilities. Sampling was restricted to blood, and TCR repertoires in tissue are likely to differ from TCR repertoires in blood. Sharing across a few donors was observed for about 4.8% of naive CD4, 3% to 4% of naive CD8, around 2.5% of memory CD4, and roughly 0.4% of memory CD8 clonotypes. The genetic and exposure-history diversity represented was limited by the small number of donors.

Using the deep immunoSEQ assay, TCR CDR3 regions were amplified from genomic DNA by multiplex PCR. Extracted genomic DNA from each cell subset was distributed evenly across all wells of several immunoSEQ 96-well plates, and each plate was treated as a replicate. For sorted subsets, each replicate PCR was loaded with about 0.2 ug genomic DNA, equivalent to 30,000 to 35,000 T cell genomes. Purified libraries were measured with a Qubit 3.0 fluorometer, size-checked on a Bioanalyzer 2100, and measured again with the KAPA Library Quantification kit. Every immunoSEQ 96-well plate was sequenced on a dedicated single-read 150-cycle Illumina NextSeq 550 flow cell. Per the source publication's procedure: Because the immunoSEQ output held only junctional sequences and lacked quality scores, the filtering could not match the filtering applied to full-length reads. To assign V/J genes and CDR3, sequences were annotated against IMGT germline references using PyIR, a Python wrapper for IgBLAST v1.9. Reads were filtered out if the reads had weak V/J assignments (E-value above 1e-6), no CDR3, stop codons, out-of-frame junctions, or ambiguous translated residues. V3J clonotypes were defined as sequences sharing the same inferred V gene, J gene, and CDR3 amino acid sequence. The percentage overlap between two repertoires was calculated by dividing the number of shared unique clonotypes by the size of the smaller repertoire. Richness of each repertoire was evaluated using RTK rarefaction, the Chao1 estimator, and Recon v2.1 estimates of unobserved clonotypes. Generation probabilities were computed with OLGA for all TCRbeta clonotypes obtained by the gDNA method from several donors. The table was pulled from immuneACCESS by TCRdb, which kept in-frame rearrangements only. Such tables lose some clones; where checked, under half of the loss comes from unresolved V genes, and the rest has no known cause. Clone size and the V and J calls come from that table; the DNA yielded D and trimming. Here the sample has about 680,000 clones; 55% to 85% occur a single time. More than 1.5% of the sample comes from the top ten.

Points on this clone: Its antigen is currently not known. Base qualities are not provided; no much larger clone lies one nucleotide away.

V is reduced by 4 bases and J by 0 bases, leaving a spacing of 19 bases between them. The germline V gene sets CDR1 to SGHRS and CDR2 to YFSETQ. The CDR3 covers 17 residues, taking in both the cysteine and the phenylalanine. The sequence is cut down to CDR3 DNA, 51 bases in frame from base 1. Donors were healthy HIV-negative adults with no recently reported acute infections or vaccinations. Every donor was a Caucasian adult living in Nashville, Tennessee, USA. CD4+ T cells were enriched by magnetic negative selection; naive cells were then positively selected on CD45RA, and the negative fraction formed the memory subset. Blood was collected by leukapheresis, and PBMCs were isolated by Ficoll-Histopaque density gradient centrifugation and then cryopreserved in liquid nitrogen vapor phase. Analytical flow cytometry was used to check the purity and quantity of each magnetically sorted T cell population. From each sorted fraction, genomic DNA was isolated and quantified by UV absorbance on a Nanodrop 2000c.

The specimen was memory CD4+ T cells sorted from blood. The cell subset or site label, read with the paper, signifies: CD45RA-negative fraction. The chain is assembled from TRBV5-1 and TRBJ1-2; no D gene call is confident. The receptor was isolated from a woman aged 25 to 45 in good health. The CDR3 here reads CASSAGRQPNSNYGYTF. The DNA is TGCGCCAGCAGCGCGGGCCGTCAGCCCAATTCTAACTATGGCTACACCTTC.